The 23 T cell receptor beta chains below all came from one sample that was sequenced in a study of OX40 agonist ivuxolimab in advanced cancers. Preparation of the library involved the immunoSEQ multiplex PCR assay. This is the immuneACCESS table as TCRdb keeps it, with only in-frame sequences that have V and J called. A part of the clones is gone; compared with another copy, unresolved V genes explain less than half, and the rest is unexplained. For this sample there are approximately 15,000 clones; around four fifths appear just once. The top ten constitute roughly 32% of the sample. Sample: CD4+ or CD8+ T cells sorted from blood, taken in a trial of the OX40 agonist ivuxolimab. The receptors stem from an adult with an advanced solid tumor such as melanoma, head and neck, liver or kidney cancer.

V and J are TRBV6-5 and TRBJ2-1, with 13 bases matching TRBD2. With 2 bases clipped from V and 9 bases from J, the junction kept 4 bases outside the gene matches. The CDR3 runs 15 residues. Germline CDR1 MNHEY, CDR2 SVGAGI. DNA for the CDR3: TGTGCCAGCAGTTACCGGACTAGCGGGAGATTTGAGCAGTTCTTC. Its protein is CASSYRTSGRFEQFF.

CDR3 sequence (DNA): TGTGCCAGCGGGACTAGGGGGGGGCTGATCTCCTACAATGAGCAGTTCTTC. Translation gives CASGTRGGLISYNEQFF. The V gene is TRBV7-8, the J gene TRBJ2-1; TRBD2 agrees at 8 bases. In germline, CDR1 is SGHVS, CDR2 FQNEAQ. CDR3 length: 17 amino acids. Germline trimming cut 8 bases from V and 0 bases from J; bases unmatched to any gene: 12.

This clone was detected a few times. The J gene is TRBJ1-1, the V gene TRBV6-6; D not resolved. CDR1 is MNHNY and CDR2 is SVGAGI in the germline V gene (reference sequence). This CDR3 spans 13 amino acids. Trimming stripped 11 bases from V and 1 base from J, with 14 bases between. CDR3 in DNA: TGTGCCGGCCAGGACGGTCAGAACACTGAAGCTTTCTTT. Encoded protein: CAGQDGQNTEAFF.

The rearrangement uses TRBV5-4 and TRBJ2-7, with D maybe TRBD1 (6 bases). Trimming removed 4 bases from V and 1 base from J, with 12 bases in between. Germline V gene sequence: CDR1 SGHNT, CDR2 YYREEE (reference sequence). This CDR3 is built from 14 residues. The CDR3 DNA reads TGTGCCAGCAGCCTTACAGGGTCATCCTACGAGCAGTACTTC. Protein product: CASSLTGSSYEQYF.

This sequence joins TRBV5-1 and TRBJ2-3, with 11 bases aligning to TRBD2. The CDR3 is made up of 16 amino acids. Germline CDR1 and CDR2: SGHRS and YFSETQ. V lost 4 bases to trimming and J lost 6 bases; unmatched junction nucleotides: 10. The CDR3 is CASSGMTSGTVDTQYF. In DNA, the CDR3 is TGCGCCAGCAGCGGTATGACTAGCGGGACGGTGGATACGCAGTATTTT.

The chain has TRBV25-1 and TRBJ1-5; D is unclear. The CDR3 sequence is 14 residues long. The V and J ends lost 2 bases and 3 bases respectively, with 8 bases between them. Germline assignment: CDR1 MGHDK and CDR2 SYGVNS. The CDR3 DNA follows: TGTGCCAGCAGTGAACGACACTACAATCAGCCCCAGCATTTT. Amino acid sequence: CASSERHYNQPQHF.

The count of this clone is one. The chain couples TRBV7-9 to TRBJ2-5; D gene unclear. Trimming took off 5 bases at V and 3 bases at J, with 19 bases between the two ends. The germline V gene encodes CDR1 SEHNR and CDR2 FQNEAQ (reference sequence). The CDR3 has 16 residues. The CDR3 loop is CASSPIFGPEKETQYF. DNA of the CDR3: TGTGCCAGCAGCCCGATATTCGGGCCAGAGAAAGAGACCCAGTACTTC.

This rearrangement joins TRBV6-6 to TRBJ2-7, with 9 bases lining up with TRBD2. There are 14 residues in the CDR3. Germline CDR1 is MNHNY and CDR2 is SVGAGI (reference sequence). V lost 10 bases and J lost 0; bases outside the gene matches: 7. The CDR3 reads CATESGRSSYEQYF. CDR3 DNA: TGTGCCACCGAAAGCGGGAGGTCCTCCTACGAGCAGTACTTC.

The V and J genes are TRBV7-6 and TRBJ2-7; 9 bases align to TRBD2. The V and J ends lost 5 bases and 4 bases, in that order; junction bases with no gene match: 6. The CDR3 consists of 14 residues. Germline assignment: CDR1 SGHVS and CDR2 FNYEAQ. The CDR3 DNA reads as TGTGCCAGCAGCCCCGGCCTAGCGGGGTACGAGCAGTACTTC. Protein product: CASSPGLAGYEQYF.

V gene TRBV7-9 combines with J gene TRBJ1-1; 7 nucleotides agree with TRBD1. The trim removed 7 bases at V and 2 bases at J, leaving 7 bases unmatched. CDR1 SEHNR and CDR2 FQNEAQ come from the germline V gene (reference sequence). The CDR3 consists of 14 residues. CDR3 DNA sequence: TGTGCCAGCACTCCGGGACAGCTAAACACTGAAGCTTTCTTT. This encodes CASTPGQLNTEAFF.

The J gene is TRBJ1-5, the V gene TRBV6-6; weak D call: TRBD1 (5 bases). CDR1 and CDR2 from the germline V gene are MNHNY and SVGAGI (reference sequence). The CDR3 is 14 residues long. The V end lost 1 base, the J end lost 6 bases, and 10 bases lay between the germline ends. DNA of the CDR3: TGTGCCAGCAGTTACTGGGGGGTTTTTCAGCCCCAGCATTTT. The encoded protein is CASSYWGVFQPQHF.

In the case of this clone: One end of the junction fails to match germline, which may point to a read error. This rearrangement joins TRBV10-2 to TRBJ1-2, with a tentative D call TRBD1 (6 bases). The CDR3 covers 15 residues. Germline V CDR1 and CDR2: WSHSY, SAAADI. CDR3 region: CASREFGGQIYGYTF. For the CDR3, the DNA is TGCGCCAGCAGGGAGTTTGGGGGCCAGATCTATGGCTACACCTTC.

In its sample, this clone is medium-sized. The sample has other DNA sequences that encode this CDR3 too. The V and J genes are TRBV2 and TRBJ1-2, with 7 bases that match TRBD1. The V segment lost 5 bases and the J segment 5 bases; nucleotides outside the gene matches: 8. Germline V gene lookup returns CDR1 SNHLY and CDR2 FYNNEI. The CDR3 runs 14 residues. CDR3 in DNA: TGTGCCAGCAGTATCGACAGGGACTATTATGGCTACACCTTC. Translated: CASSIDRDYYGYTF.

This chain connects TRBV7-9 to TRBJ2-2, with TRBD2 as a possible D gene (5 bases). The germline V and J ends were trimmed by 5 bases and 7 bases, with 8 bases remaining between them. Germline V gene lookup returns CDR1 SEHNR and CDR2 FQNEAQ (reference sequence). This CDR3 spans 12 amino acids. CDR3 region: CASSRGGGELFF. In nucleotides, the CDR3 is TGTGCCAGCAGCCGGGGTGGCGGGGAGCTGTTTTTT.

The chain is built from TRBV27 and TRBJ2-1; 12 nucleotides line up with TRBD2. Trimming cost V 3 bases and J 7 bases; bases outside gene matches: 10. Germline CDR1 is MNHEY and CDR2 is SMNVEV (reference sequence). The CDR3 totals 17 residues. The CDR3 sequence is CASSFQSSGREVNEQFF. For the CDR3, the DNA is TGTGCCAGCAGTTTCCAGTCTAGCGGGAGGGAGGTGAATGAGCAGTTCTTC.

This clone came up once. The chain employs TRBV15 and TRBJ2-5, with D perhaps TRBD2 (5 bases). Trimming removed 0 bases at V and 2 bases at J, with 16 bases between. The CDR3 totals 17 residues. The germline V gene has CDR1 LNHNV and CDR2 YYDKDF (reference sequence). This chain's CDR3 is CATSRESGIGRQETQYF. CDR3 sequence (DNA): TGTGCCACCAGCAGAGAGTCGGGGATTGGAAGACAAGAGACCCAGTACTTC.

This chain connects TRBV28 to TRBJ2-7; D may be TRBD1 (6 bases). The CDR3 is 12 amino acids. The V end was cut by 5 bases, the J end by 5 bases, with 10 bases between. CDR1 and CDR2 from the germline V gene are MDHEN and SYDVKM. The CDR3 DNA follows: TGTGCCAGCAGTACAGGGCTAGACGAGCAGTACTTC. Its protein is CASSTGLDEQYF.

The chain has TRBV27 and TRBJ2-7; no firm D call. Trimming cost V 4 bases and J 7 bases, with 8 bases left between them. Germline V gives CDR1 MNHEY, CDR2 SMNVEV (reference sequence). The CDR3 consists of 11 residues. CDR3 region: CASSSSREQYF. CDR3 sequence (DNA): TGTGCCAGCAGTTCCTCGAGAGAGCAGTACTTC.

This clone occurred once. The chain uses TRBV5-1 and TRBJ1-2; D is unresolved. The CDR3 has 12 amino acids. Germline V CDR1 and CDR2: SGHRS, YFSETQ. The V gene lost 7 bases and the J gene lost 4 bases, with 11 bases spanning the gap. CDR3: CASVRKTYGYTF. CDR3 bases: TGCGCCAGCGTTCGAAAGACCTATGGCTACACCTTC.

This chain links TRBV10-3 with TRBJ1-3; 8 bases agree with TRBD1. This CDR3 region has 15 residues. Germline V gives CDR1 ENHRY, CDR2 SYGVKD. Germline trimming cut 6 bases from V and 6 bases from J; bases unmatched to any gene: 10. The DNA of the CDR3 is TGTGCCATCAGCGCGGACAGGGTTAACGAAAACACCATATATTTT. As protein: CAISADRVNENTIYF.

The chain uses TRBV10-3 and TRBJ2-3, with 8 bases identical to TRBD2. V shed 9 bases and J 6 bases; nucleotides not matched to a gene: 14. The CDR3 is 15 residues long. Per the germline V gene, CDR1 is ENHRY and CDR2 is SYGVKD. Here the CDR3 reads CAMGEPGLDRDTQYF. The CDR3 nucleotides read TGTGCCATGGGGGAACCGGGACTAGATAGGGATACGCAGTATTTT.

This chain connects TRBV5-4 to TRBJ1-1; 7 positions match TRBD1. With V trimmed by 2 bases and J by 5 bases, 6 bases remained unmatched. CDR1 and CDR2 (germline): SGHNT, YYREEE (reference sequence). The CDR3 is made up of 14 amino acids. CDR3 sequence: CASSFVAGGTEAFF. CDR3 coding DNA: TGTGCCAGCAGCTTCGTCGCAGGGGGTACTGAAGCTTTCTTT. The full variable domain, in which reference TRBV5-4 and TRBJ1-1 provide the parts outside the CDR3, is ETGVTQSPTHLIKTRGQQVTLRCSSQSGHNTVSWYQQALGQGPQFIFQYYREEENGRGNFPPRFSGLQFPNYSSELNVNALELDDSALYLCASSFVAGGTEAFFGQGTRLTVV.

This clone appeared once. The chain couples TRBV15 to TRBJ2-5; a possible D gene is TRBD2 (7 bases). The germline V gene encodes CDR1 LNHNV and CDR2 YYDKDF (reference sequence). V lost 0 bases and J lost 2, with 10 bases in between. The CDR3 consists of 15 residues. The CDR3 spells CATSREGGAQETQYF. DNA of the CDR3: TGTGCCACCAGCAGAGAAGGGGGGGCTCAAGAGACCCAGTACTTC.